This T cell receptor beta chain comes out of a study of regulatory T cells in long-lasting Graves disease. Time point given: persistent/refractory GD, antithyroid drugs over 5 years with positive TRAb. RNA from PBMCs was the source of the TCR library. Patients with Graves' disease were diagnosed by American Thyroid Association guidelines. The patients were drawn from one endocrinology department in Xi'an, China. CDR3 length: 14 residues. V dropped 1 base and J dropped 3 bases, with 7 bases sitting between them. Both iRepertoire HTBI primers and Arm-PCR of CDR3 regions were used to build the TCR beta libraries. A single record per CDR3 protein comes from TCRdb applying MiXCR to the multiplex PCR reads. The repertoire holds 600,000 to 850,000 distinct CDR3 sequences, with around 30% as singletons. This clonotype was counted a few times. Its antigen is as yet unknown. Study results and caveats: Persistent disease was characterized by preferential usage of TRBV28, TRBJ1-2 and TRBJ2-5. Lower TCR diversity was seen in persistent Graves' patients than in newly diagnosed ones.

The receptor's source is a female donor with Graves disease. The chain combines TRBV12-3 or TRBV12-4 with TRBJ1-3; D uncertain. Sequenced here: peripheral blood mononuclear cells (PBMCs), sampled when the disease was refractory, from a patient treated with antithyroid drugs. The CDR3: CASSLGGLGNTIYF. CDR3 DNA: TGTGCCAGCAGTTTAGGAGGGCTTGGAAACACCATATATTTT.